The rows below give T cell receptor beta chains drawn from one sample of a study of shared clonotypes between healthy human individuals. Libraries were prepared by immunoSEQ multiplex PCR; TCRdb keeps only in-frame clonotypes and omits some of them. This sample has some 1 million clones, with approximately 68% found just once. Sample: memory CD4+ T cells sorted from blood. The receptors come from a man between 18 and 35 years old in good health. Both conserved end residues are part of each CDR3. Each record gives: D gene, V gene, CDR3 length, J gene, clone size, CDR3 protein, CDR3 DNA. A D gene is named only where the DNA matches it firmly. Size values are once, few and many counts, or a class for expanded clones, and some rows have none.

>TRBD2|TRBV5-1|18|TRBJ2-6|NA
CASSLEPSGRSGANVLTF
TGCGCCAGCAGCTTGGAGCCTAGCGGGAGGTCTGGGGCCAACGTCCTGACTTTC
>NA|TRBV27|14|TRBJ1-5|NA
CASSRGFGHQPQHF
TGTGCCAGCTCGAGGGGATTCGGTCATCAGCCCCAGCATTTT
>TRBD2|TRBV10-2|18|TRBJ2-5|NA
CASSFSSGNRGTRETQYF
TGCGCCAGCAGCTTCTCTAGCGGGAATAGGGGGACCAGGGAGACCCAGTACTTC
>NA|TRBV27|15|TRBJ2-6|NA
CASSTRDTGANVLTF
TGTGCCAGCAGTACCAGGGACACTGGGGCCAACGTCCTGACTTTC
>TRBD1|TRBV6-5|15|TRBJ1-5|NA
CASSYGTGGKEPQHF
TGTGCCAGCAGTTACGGGACAGGGGGCAAGGAGCCCCAGCATTTT
>NA|TRBV10-3|14|TRBJ2-7|few
CAISALGPSYEQYF
TGTGCCATCAGTGCCCTGGGGCCCTCCTACGAGCAGTACTTC
>TRBD2|TRBV19|17|TRBJ2-2|NA
CASNPGLAGEVVGELFF
TGTGCCAGTAACCCGGGACTAGCGGGAGAAGTGGTCGGGGAGCTGTTTTTT
>NA|TRBV30|13|TRBJ1-1|NA
CAWGRDGNTEAFF
TGTGCCTGGGGACGGGACGGCAACACTGAAGCTTTCTTT
>TRBD2|TRBV5-1|14|TRBJ2-7|few
CASSVGSGSYEQYF
TGCGCCAGCAGCGTGGGTAGCGGGAGTTACGAGCAGTACTTC
>NA|TRBV5-1|14|TRBJ1-1|NA
CASRDGTANTEAFF
TGCGCCAGCAGGGATGGGACGGCGAACACTGAAGCTTTCTTT